The sequence of this TCR beta chain was determined in a study of B cell selection in AIRE deficiency. Sorting defined conventional CD4 T cells as CD4+CD127+. Only in-frame clones appear in the TCRdb table, and some are missing; sequencing was by immunoSEQ multiplex PCR. The table records approximately 24,000 clones, over 95% of them present only once. V shed 2 bases and J shed 8 bases, with 3 bases lying between them. The CDR3 consists of 11 residues. Looked up from germline, CDR1 is MNHNY and CDR2 is SVGAGI (reference sequence). The material sequenced was CD4+CD127+ conventional T cells sorted from PBMCs. This clonotype was obtained from a human donor in good health. This chain connects TRBV6-6 to TRBJ1-4, with no clear D. In DNA, the CDR3 is TGTGCCAGCAGTTACAAAGAAAAACTGTTTTTT. Protein sequence: CASSYKEKLFF.